The 17 T cell receptor beta chains given below trace back to one sample, sequenced in a study of T cells expressing NK-cell markers. TCRdb re-called the 5' RACE reads and catalogs CDR3 proteins one per entry, DNA excluded. This sample's clone table lists some 460,000 distinct CDR3 sequences. Sequencing input: blood T cells: a sorted CD56 or NKG2C T cell subset, CD4+ or CD8+ T cells, or bulk PBMC T cells (not recorded which). Receptors originate from a woman aged 45-65 years in good health.

J is TRBJ2-2 and V is TRBV9; TCRdb proposes TRBD2, but this gene call is untestable without DNA. Germline lookup yields CDR1 SGDLS and CDR2 YYNGEE. This CDR3 spans 17 amino acids. CDR3: CASSVATSGANTGELFF.

The chain combines TRBV7-9 with TRBJ2-1; TCRdb reports TRBD2, a call that lacks DNA to check it against. Germline-derived CDR1 and CDR2 are SEHNR and FQNEAQ (reference sequence). The CDR3 runs 19 residues. CDR3 region: CASLSPGRRDSSSYNEQFF.

V usage is TRBV12-3 or TRBV12-4 and J usage is TRBJ2-1; TCRdb proposes TRBD1, but this gene call is untestable without DNA. This CDR3 region has 15 residues. The CDR3 protein is CASSFYGDRNNEQFF.

The chain combines TRBV28 with TRBJ2-5; the D call of TRBD2 rests on TCRdb alone, since no DNA is present to check it. The CDR3 has 17 residues. From germline, CDR1 is MDHEN and CDR2 SYDVKM. The CDR3 sequence: CASSLPPRVGAQETQYF.

The chain links TRBV7-2 to TRBJ2-5; the D call of TRBD2 rests on TCRdb alone, since no DNA is present to check it. The CDR3 extends over 14 amino acids. Germline loops: CDR1 SGHTA, CDR2 FQGNSA. The CDR3 sequence: CASSFLAGSLDQYF.

This chain uses TRBV3-1 with TRBJ1-2. The V gene's germline CDR1 is LGHDT and CDR2 YNNKEL (reference sequence). This CDR3 is built from 15 residues. The CDR3 here is CASSRMDRTNYGYTF. Complete variable domain (other parts from reference TRBV3-1 and TRBJ1-2): DTAVSQTPKYLVTQMGNDKSIKCEQNLGHDTMYWYKQDSKKFLKIMFSYNNKELIINETVPNRFSPKSPDKAHLNLHINSLELGDSAVYFCASSRMDRTNYGYTFGSGTRLTVV.

The V call is TRBV11-3, the J call TRBJ2-1; without DNA, the TCRdb call of TRBD1 cannot be checked. Germline values: CDR1 SGHNT, CDR2 YENEEA. The CDR3 runs to 16 residues. CDR3 amino acids: CASRPGTGGAFNEQFF.

The chain joins TRBV2 to TRBJ2-1; TCRdb calls TRBD2, which cannot be checked without DNA. Germline assignment: CDR1 SNHLY and CDR2 FYNNEI. The CDR3 covers 15 residues. The CDR3 sequence: CASKGLAGKYNEQFF.

This chain connects TRBV3-1 to TRBJ2-1; TCRdb's assignment of TRBD1 cannot be checked, as there is no DNA. Germline CDR1 and CDR2: LGHDT and YNNKEL (reference sequence). The CDR3 loop spans 15 amino acids. CDR3 protein: CASSQAQGLRDEQFF.

The chain combines TRBV4-1 with TRBJ1-6; without DNA, the TCRdb call of TRBD1 cannot be checked. From germline, CDR1 is MGHRA and CDR2 YSYEKL. The CDR3 spans 16 residues. CDR3 residues: CASSQDSDRATSPLHF.

The chain carries TRBV6-2 or TRBV6-3 and TRBJ2-1; the TCRdb call, TRBD2, lacks DNA for checking. The CDR3 length is 15 residues. CDR1 and CDR2 (germline): MNHEY, SVGEGT. CDR3 residues: CASSPGLAGGPGQFF.

The chain employs TRBV4-1 and TRBJ2-7; TCRdb reports TRBD1, a call that lacks DNA to check it against. In germline, CDR1 is MGHRA, CDR2 YSYEKL. This CDR3 region has 16 residues. The CDR3 sequence: CASSQVDRIGSYEQYF.

The V gene is TRBV20-1, the J gene TRBJ2-7; absent DNA, TCRdb's TRBD2 call cannot be checked. CDR3 length: 15 residues. CDR1 and CDR2 (germline): DFQATT, SNEGSKA (reference sequence). The CDR3 loop is CSASSAGVGVNEQYF.

J is TRBJ2-1 and V is TRBV24-1; TCRdb names TRBD1, which stays unverified in the absence of DNA. The CDR3 loop spans 11 amino acids. Germline CDR1 reads KGHDR; CDR2 reads SFDVKD. Here the CDR3 reads CATSEETGQFF.

This CDR3 is CASSLSGRASYEQYF. The chain links TRBV6-6 to TRBJ2-7; with no DNA, the TCRdb D assignment of TRBD2 cannot be verified. CDR1 and CDR2 (germline): MNHNY, SVGAGI (reference sequence). This CDR3 has 15 amino acids.

This sequence joins TRBV29-1 and TRBJ1-1; TCRdb picks TRBD1, but there is no DNA to check that call. The CDR3 covers 13 residues. Germline-derived CDR1 and CDR2 are SQVTM and ANQGSEA. This chain's CDR3 is CSALGRTNTEAFF. Variable domain in full (rest from reference TRBV29-1 and TRBJ1-1): SAVISQKPSRDICQRGTSLTIQCQVDSQVTMMFWYRQQPGQSLTLIATANQGSEATYESGFVIDKFPISRPNLTFSTLTVSNMSPEDSSIYLCSALGRTNTEAFFGQGTRLTVV.

V usage is TRBV4-1 and J usage is TRBJ2-1; TCRdb calls TRBD1, which cannot be checked without DNA. The V gene's germline CDR1 is MGHRA and CDR2 YSYEKL. The CDR3 consists of 17 residues. The CDR3: CASSQVTGGRTYNEQFF.